This T cell receptor (beta chain) was captured in a study of T cell repertoires in cytomegalovirus infection. Overall study: Carrying CMV and the relevant HLA type showed in public TCR beta signatures.

TCRdb re-called the reads through MiXCR, storing one row per CDR3 protein. The data show 250,000 or so distinct CDR3 sequences, about 18% seen once. Study conclusions and caveats: HLA-C-restricted CMV clonotypes gave the most frequent clonotype in two of eight donors.

The CDR3 runs 15 residues. The germline V gene encodes CDR1 PRHDT and CDR2 FYEKMQ (reference sequence). Trimming removed 3 bases from V and 6 bases from J, with 14 bases in between. About this clonotype itself: Its cognate antigen is unknown.

The TCR comes from a human donor in good health (CMV status not recorded). Some clones in this sample may be carry-over from other donors' samples. The source material was CD8+ T cells from PBMCs. This chain connects TRBV13 to TRBJ2-2; a weak D match, TRBD2 (6 bases). The CDR3 DNA sequence: TGTGCCAGCAGCTTGGGACGGGGAGGAGCCGGGGAGCTGTTTTTT. This encodes CASSLGRGGAGELFF.